Included here is one T cell receptor (beta chain) sequence, with context. The antigen is unknown. The table came from immunoSEQ multiplex PCR; TCRdb's copy has only in-frame clones and leaves some out. The sample carries about 390,000 clones, about 90% recorded once. The treatment denotes: some 20 received Ad26.COV2.S at low or high dose, single or two shots; about 5 received placebo; per-sample allocation not given. Collection of the samples took place on day 63 after the first injection of vaccine or placebo. The sample is drawn from a study of Ad26.COV2.S vaccination and SARS-CoV-2 variants. Regarding the study as a whole: After vaccination, reports described spike-specific CD8+ and CD4+ T cell responses as showing substantial breadth.

Trimming left V 6 bases short and J 7 bases short, with 15 bases between. This CDR3 is 14 amino acids long. CDR1 and CDR2 from the germline V gene are MNHEY and SMNVEV (reference sequence). This TCR was sampled from a person aged 18-65 years who received the Ad26.COV2.S COVID-19 vaccine or a placebo. V gene TRBV27 combines with J gene TRBJ1-4; D is possibly TRBD1 (5 bases). The source was peripheral blood, collected in a trial of Ad26.COV2.S vaccine versus placebo. CDR3 nucleotide sequence: TGTGCCAGCAGGGGGGGAAGCCGACGTGAAAAACTGTTTTTT. It encodes CASRGGSRREKLFF.